The rows below give T cell receptor beta chains drawn from one sample of a study of T cells in Graves' hyperthyroidism and ophthalmopathy. TCRdb recomputed calls from the multiplex PCR reads with MiXCR, one row per CDR3 protein. The table lists hundreds of thousands of distinct CDR3 sequences, approximately 14% of them singletons. Sequencing was performed on blood. The receptor set was obtained from a woman under 30 with Graves' hyperthyroidism. Each CDR3 is given with its conserved first and last residue. Each record gives: CDR3 DNA, CDR3 protein, clone size, V gene, D gene, J gene. A D gene is named only where the DNA matches it firmly. For some rows the clone size is stated as once, few or many, or as a class when expanded; others skip it.

CDR3nt: TGCGCCAGCAGCCCGTCGGTCAGGGGGGAGCTGTTTTTT
CDR3aa: CASSPSVRGELFF
abundance: NA
v_gene: TRBV4-3
d_gene: NA
j_gene: TRBJ2-2

CDR3nt: TGTGCCAGCAGCCATGGGGGTGATACGCAGTATTTT
CDR3aa: CASSHGGDTQYF
abundance: many
v_gene: TRBV11-2
d_gene: NA
j_gene: TRBJ2-3

CDR3nt: TGCAGTGCTTATACCTTACTAGCGGGGGCCCTATCCTACGAGCAGTACTTC
CDR3aa: CSAYTLLAGALSYEQYF
abundance: NA
v_gene: TRBV20-1
d_gene: TRBD2
j_gene: TRBJ2-7

CDR3nt: TGTGCCACCAGTGCGGGGGGCCGTGAGACCCAGTACTTC
CDR3aa: CATSAGGRETQYF
abundance: NA
v_gene: TRBV24-1
d_gene: NA
j_gene: TRBJ2-5

CDR3nt: TGTGCCAGCAGCACAGGTGTTTACTATGGCTACACCTTC
CDR3aa: CASSTGVYYGYTF
abundance: NA
v_gene: TRBV12-3/TRBV12-4
d_gene: NA
j_gene: TRBJ1-2

CDR3nt: TGCGCCAGCAGCTTTGGTGTGGGACTCGCCTACAATGAGCAGTTCTTC
CDR3aa: CASSFGVGLAYNEQFF
abundance: many
v_gene: TRBV5-1
d_gene: NA
j_gene: TRBJ2-1

CDR3nt: TGCAGTGCTAATCCCCAGGGGAATGAGCAGTTCTTC
CDR3aa: CSANPQGNEQFF
abundance: NA
v_gene: TRBV20-1
d_gene: NA
j_gene: TRBJ2-1

CDR3nt: TGTGCCAGCATTCCGGGAGTCAGGGAGAGCAATCAGCCCCAGCATTTT
CDR3aa: CASIPGVRESNQPQHF
abundance: many
v_gene: TRBV6-1
d_gene: NA
j_gene: TRBJ1-5

CDR3nt: TGTGCCAGCAGTGATAGGTGGGGGGGCGAGGGTGAAGCTTTCTTT
CDR3aa: CASSDRWGGEGEAFF
abundance: few
v_gene: TRBV6-4
d_gene: NA
j_gene: TRBJ1-1

CDR3nt: TGCAGCGTCTCTGGGGGTAGCGGGAGGGCCACCAATGAGCAGTTCTTC
CDR3aa: CSVSGGSGRATNEQFF
abundance: NA
v_gene: TRBV29-1
d_gene: TRBD2
j_gene: TRBJ2-1

CDR3nt: TGTGCCAGCAGTCTCCCCTCGGCTATCAGGGGGCGATCCCAAGCTTTCTTT
CDR3aa: CASSLPSAIRGRSQAFF
abundance: many
v_gene: TRBV28
d_gene: TRBD1
j_gene: TRBJ1-1